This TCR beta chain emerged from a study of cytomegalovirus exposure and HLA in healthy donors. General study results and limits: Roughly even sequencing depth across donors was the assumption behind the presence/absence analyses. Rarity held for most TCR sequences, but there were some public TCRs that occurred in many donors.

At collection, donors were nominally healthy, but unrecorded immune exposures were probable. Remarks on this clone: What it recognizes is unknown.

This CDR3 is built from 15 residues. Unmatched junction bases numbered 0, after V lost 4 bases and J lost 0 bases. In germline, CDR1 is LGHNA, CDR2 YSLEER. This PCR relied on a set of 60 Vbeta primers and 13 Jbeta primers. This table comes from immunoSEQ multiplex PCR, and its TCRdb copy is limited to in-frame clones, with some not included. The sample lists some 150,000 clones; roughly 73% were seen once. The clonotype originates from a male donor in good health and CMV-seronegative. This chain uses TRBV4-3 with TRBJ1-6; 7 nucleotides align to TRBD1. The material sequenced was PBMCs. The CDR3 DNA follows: TGCGCCAGCAGCCGGGACAGCTCCTATAATTCACCCCTCCACTTT. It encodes CASSRDSSYNSPLHF.